The 23 T cell receptor beta chains presented below share a single source sample, sequenced in a study of T cell responses to AZD1222 COVID-19 vaccine. Using immunoSEQ multiplex PCR, the repertoire was profiled, and TCRdb retains in-frame clones only, with some absent. The repertoire holds fewer than 120,000 clones, with about 90% as singletons. This specimen consisted of peripheral blood, obtained on day 0 of AZD1222 vaccination. The receptors originated from an adult in good health.

The chain's CDR3 is CASSPPRAGGYTGELFF. The CDR3 DNA is TGTGCCAGCTCACCCCCCCGTGCGGGGGGCTACACCGGGGAGCTGTTTTTT. The chain employs TRBV18 and TRBJ2-2; 8 bases match TRBD2. Unmatched junction bases numbered 9, after V lost 3 bases and J lost 3 bases. The CDR3 has 17 amino acids. From germline, CDR1 is KGHSH and CDR2 LQKENI.

The chain links TRBV27 to TRBJ2-7; 7 positions agree with TRBD2. Germline CDR1 and CDR2: MNHEY and SMNVEV (reference sequence). The ends lost 5 bases at V and 2 bases at J; junction bases unmatched: 9. The CDR3 sequence is 15 residues long. This chain's CDR3 is CASSRSGVGTYEQYF. The CDR3 bases are TGTGCCAGCAGTCGGAGCGGGGTCGGGACCTACGAGCAGTACTTC.

The CDR3 is CASSFRPGAGVNEKLFF. CDR3 bases: TGTGCCAGCAGCTTCCGCCCCGGGGCCGGAGTCAATGAAAAACTGTTTTTT. V usage is TRBV7-9 and J usage is TRBJ1-4; D may be TRBD1 (5 bases). CDR3 length: 17 amino acids. CDR1 SEHNR and CDR2 FQNEAQ come from the germline V gene (reference sequence). Trimming took 3 bases from V and 5 from J, leaving 19 bases between them. Complete variable domain (other parts from reference TRBV7-9 and TRBJ1-4): DTGVSQNPRHKITKRGQNVTFRCDPISEHNRLYWYRQTLGQGPEFLTYFQNEAQLEKSRLLSDRFSAERPKGSFSTLEIQRTEQGDSAMYLCASSFRPGAGVNEKLFFGSGTQLSVL.

The genes are TRBV5-1 and TRBJ2-2; weak D call: TRBD1 (6 bases). CDR1 is SGHRS and CDR2 is YFSETQ in the germline V gene. There are 14 residues in the CDR3. V was trimmed by 7 bases and J by 1 base, leaving 11 bases between them. The chain's CDR3 is CASRDTRNTGELFF. The CDR3 DNA sequence: TGCGCCAGCCGGGACACAAGGAACACCGGGGAGCTGTTTTTT.

The chain uses TRBV3-1 (or the pseudogene TRBV3-2) and TRBJ2-2; D perhaps matches TRBD2 (6 bases). The CDR3 loop spans 16 amino acids. CDR1 is LGHDT and CDR2 is YNNKEL in the germline V gene (reference sequence). The germline V and J ends were trimmed by 3 bases and 1 base, with 12 bases remaining between them. The CDR3 sequence: CASSHRRGLNTGELFF. CDR3 DNA sequence: TGTGCCAGCAGCCACAGGCGGGGCTTGAACACCGGGGAGCTGTTTTTT.

This chain links TRBV7-3 with TRBJ2-1, with 7 bases aligning to TRBD1. CDR3 size: 15 residues. J lost 1 base, V lost 5 bases, and 5 bases had no gene match. Germline V lookup: CDR1 SGHTA, CDR2 FQGTGA. The DNA for the CDR3 is TGTGCCAGCAGCCCAGGGGGTTTATCCTACAATGAGCAGTTCTTC. This translates into CASSPGGLSYNEQFF.

The chain uses TRBV6-4 and TRBJ1-4; the D gene is possibly TRBD1 (5 bases). This CDR3 comprises 15 residues. The germline gives CDR1 MRHNA, CDR2 SNTAGT. Trimming pared 2 bases from V and 8 bases from J, leaving 15 bases between. In DNA form, the CDR3 reads TGTGCCAGCAGTGACCCAGGGAGGCCCGGGGAAAAACTGTTTTTT. This translates into CASSDPGRPGEKLFF.

The V call is TRBV19, the J call TRBJ2-2, with 9 positions matching TRBD1. J gave up 9 bases and V 10 bases, and 15 bases lay outside the gene matches. Germline V CDR1 and CDR2: LNHDA, SQIVND (reference sequence). This CDR3 is built from 15 residues. The CDR3: CATTSGQGGARELFF. The CDR3 nucleotides read TGTGCCACAACCTCGGGACAGGGAGGTGCCCGGGAGCTGTTTTTT.

The chain recombines TRBV7-9 with TRBJ1-2; unclear D gene. Trimming took 1 base from V and 8 from J, leaving 14 bases between them. The germline V gene has CDR1 SEHNR and CDR2 FQNEAQ (reference sequence). This CDR3 region has 14 residues. The CDR3 is CASSLGTLSQGYTF. The CDR3 DNA follows: TGTGCCAGCAGCTTAGGGACCCTTTCTCAGGGCTACACCTTC.

This clone was found a few times. This sequence joins TRBV5-1 and TRBJ2-1, with D unclear. V was pared by 0 bases and J by 8 bases, with 6 bases between. The length of the CDR3 is 12 residues. Germline V CDR1 and CDR2: SGHRS, YFSETQ. CDR3 amino acids: CASSLVGDEQFF. The CDR3 DNA sequence: TGCGCCAGCAGCTTGGTTGGGGATGAGCAGTTCTTC.

The V and J genes are TRBV27 and TRBJ1-6; D not resolved. V shed 10 bases and J shed 1 base, with 8 bases lying between them. The germline V gene encodes CDR1 MNHEY and CDR2 SMNVEV (reference sequence). This CDR3 region has 13 residues. CDR3 sequence reads: CATTSSYNSPLHF. For the CDR3, the DNA is TGTGCCACCACCTCTTCCTATAATTCACCCCTCCACTTT.

The V and J genes are TRBV20-1 and TRBJ2-2; 12 bases align to TRBD2. The CDR3 is made up of 16 amino acids. Germline V CDR1 and CDR2: DFQATT, SNEGSKA (reference sequence). Losses at the gene ends were 5 bases for V and 2 bases for J; bases not matched to a gene: 6. The CDR3 DNA sequence: TGCAGTGCTGGTGCACTAGCGGGGGGAAACACCGGGGAGCTGTTTTTT. The encoded protein is CSAGALAGGNTGELFF.

Concerning this clone: Other DNA sequences from this sample encode an identical CDR3 as well. The chain employs TRBV18 and TRBJ1-3; D perhaps matches TRBD1 (5 bases). CDR1 and CDR2 from the germline V gene are KGHSH and LQKENI. This CDR3 has 14 residues. V lost 1 base and J lost 4, with 8 bases in between. The CDR3 spells CASSPQGSGNTIYF. In DNA form, the CDR3 reads TGTGCCAGCTCACCACAGGGGTCAGGAAACACCATATATTTT.

The J gene is TRBJ1-1, the V gene TRBV6-5; a weak D match, TRBD1 (6 bases). The CDR3 sequence is 11 residues long. The germline V gene has CDR1 MNHEY and CDR2 SVGAGI. The V end lost 6 bases, the J end lost 11 bases, and 13 bases lay between the germline ends. This CDR3 reads CASSGQSRAFF. As DNA, the CDR3 is TGTGCCAGCAGCGGACAGTCCCGGGCTTTCTTT.

The chain combines TRBV5-1 with TRBJ2-2; a weak D match, TRBD1 (6 bases). V was shortened by 2 bases and J by 0 bases, with 14 bases between the two germline ends. The CDR3 spans 17 residues. The germline V gene has CDR1 SGHRS and CDR2 YFSETQ. In DNA form, the CDR3 reads TGCGCCAGCAGCTTAGTGCCACAGGGTTCGAACACCGGGGAGCTGTTTTTT. It codes for CASSLVPQGSNTGELFF.

The rearrangement joins TRBV7-7 to TRBJ2-3; no clear D gene. This CDR3 comprises 13 residues. Trimming removed 4 bases at V and 2 bases at J, with 7 bases between. The germline V gene encodes CDR1 SSHAT and CDR2 FNYEAQ (reference sequence). The CDR3, as DNA: TGTGCCAGCAGCTGGGCCCCCACAGATACGCAGTATTTT. Amino acid sequence: CASSWAPTDTQYF.

CDR3 protein: CASATGSTEAFF. The DNA of the CDR3 is TGTGCCAGTGCGACAGGCTCCACTGAAGCTTTCTTT. The genes are TRBV19 and TRBJ1-1; D perhaps matches TRBD1 (6 bases). Trimming removed 8 bases from V and 4 bases from J, with 11 bases in between. Germline V gene data show CDR1 as LNHDA and CDR2 as SQIVND (reference sequence). CDR3 size: 12 residues.

V gene TRBV5-1 combines with J gene TRBJ1-1, with TRBD1 matching over 9 bases. CDR3 length equals 16 residues. The ends lost 2 bases at V and 0 bases at J; junction bases unmatched: 5. CDR1 is SGHRS and CDR2 is YFSETQ in the germline V gene. CDR3 region: CASSLGTGSMNTEAFF. DNA for the CDR3: TGCGCCAGCAGCTTAGGGACAGGGTCCATGAACACTGAAGCTTTCTTT.

The chain has TRBV5-5 and TRBJ2-2; D ambiguous. V dropped 4 bases and J dropped 5 bases, with 9 bases sitting between them. Germline CDR1 and CDR2: SGHKS and YYEKEE (reference sequence). The CDR3 is made up of 13 amino acids. The CDR3 here is CASSLELTGELFF. In nucleotides, the CDR3 is TGTGCCAGCAGCCTGGAGCTAACCGGGGAGCTGTTTTTT.

The CDR3 DNA is TGCGCCAGCAGTGAGTACAAGAACACTGAAGCTTTCTTT. Its protein is CASSEYKNTEAFF. The chain employs TRBV10-1 and TRBJ1-1, with D hard to call. The V end lost 1 base, the J end lost 1 base, and 4 bases lay between the germline ends. CDR3 length: 13 residues. The germline V gene has CDR1 WNHNN and CDR2 SYGVQD (reference sequence).

V usage is TRBV19 and J usage is TRBJ2-1; tentatively, D is TRBD1 or TRBD2 (5 bases each). The CDR3 totals 14 residues. Germline lookup yields CDR1 LNHDA and CDR2 SQIVND (reference sequence). The ends were cut back, 7 bases at V and 1 base at J, with 11 bases in the middle. CDR3 residues: CASMDGGSYNEQFF. The CDR3 DNA is TGTGCCAGTATGGATGGGGGATCCTACAATGAGCAGTTCTTC.

This clone was recorded only once. The chain combines TRBV28 with TRBJ2-1, with D possibly TRBD2 on 6 matching bases. V was pared by 2 bases and J by 8 bases, with 16 bases between. Germline lookup yields CDR1 MDHEN and CDR2 SYDVKM. This CDR3 contains 15 residues. The DNA of the CDR3 is TGTGCCAGCAGTTTACGGGACTTTACTGTCGATGAGCAGTTCTTC. This translates into CASSLRDFTVDEQFF.

In this sample, this clone turned up once. The chain combines TRBV12-5 with TRBJ1-2, with D perhaps matching TRBD1 (5 bases). V was cut by 1 base and J by 0 bases, with 15 bases left in between. CDR3 length: 17 amino acids. Germline V CDR1 and CDR2: LGHNT, FRNRAP. CDR3 DNA: TGTGCTAGTGGTTTGGGTAGGGGAGAGAGGACTAACTATGGCTACACCTTC. Protein sequence: CASGLGRGERTNYGYTF.